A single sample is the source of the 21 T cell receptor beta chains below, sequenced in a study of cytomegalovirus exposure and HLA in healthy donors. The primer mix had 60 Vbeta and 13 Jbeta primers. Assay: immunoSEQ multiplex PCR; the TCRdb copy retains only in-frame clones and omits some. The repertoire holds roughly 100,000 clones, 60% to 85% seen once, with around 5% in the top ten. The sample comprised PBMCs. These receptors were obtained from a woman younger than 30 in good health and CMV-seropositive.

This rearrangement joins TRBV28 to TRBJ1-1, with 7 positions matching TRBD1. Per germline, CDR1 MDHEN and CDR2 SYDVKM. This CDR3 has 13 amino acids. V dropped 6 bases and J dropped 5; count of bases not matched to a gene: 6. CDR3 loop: CASRRQGVTEAFF. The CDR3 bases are TGTGCCAGCAGACGACAGGGAGTTACTGAAGCTTTCTTT.

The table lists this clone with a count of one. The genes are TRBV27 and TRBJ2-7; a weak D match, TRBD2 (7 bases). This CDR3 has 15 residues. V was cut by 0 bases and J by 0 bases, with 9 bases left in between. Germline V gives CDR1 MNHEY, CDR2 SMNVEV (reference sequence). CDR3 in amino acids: CASSLSGGASYEQYF. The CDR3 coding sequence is TGTGCCAGCAGTTTATCGGGGGGGGCCTCCTACGAGCAGTACTTC.

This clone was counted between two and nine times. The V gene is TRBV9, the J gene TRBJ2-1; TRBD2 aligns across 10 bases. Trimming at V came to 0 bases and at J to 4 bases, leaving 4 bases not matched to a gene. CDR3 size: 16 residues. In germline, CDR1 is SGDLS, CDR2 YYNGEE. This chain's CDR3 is CASSVGPSGSYNEQFF. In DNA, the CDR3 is TGTGCCAGCAGCGTAGGTCCTAGCGGGAGTTACAATGAGCAGTTCTTC.

This chain's CDR3 is CASSLGGNTEAFF. The CDR3, as DNA: TGTGCCAGCAGCTTGGGAGGGAACACTGAAGCTTTCTTT. The chain combines TRBV11-2 with TRBJ1-1; D remains ambiguous. Per germline, CDR1 SGHAT and CDR2 FQNNGV. This CDR3 has 13 residues. Trimming left V 3 bases short and J 1 base short, with 6 bases between. Full variable domain (outside the CDR3, taken from reference TRBV11-2 and TRBJ1-1): EAGVAQSPRYKIIEKRQSVAFWCNPISGHATLYWYQQILGQGPKLLIQFQNNGVVDDSQLPKDRFSAERLKGVDSTLKIQPAKLEDSAVYLCASSLGGNTEAFFGQGTRLTVV.

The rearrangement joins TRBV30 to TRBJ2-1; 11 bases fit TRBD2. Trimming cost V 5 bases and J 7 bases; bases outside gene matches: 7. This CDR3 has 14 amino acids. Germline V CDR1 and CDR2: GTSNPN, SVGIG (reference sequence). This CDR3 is CAWETSGSGNEQFF. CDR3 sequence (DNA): TGTGCCTGGGAAACTAGCGGGAGTGGAAATGAGCAGTTCTTC.

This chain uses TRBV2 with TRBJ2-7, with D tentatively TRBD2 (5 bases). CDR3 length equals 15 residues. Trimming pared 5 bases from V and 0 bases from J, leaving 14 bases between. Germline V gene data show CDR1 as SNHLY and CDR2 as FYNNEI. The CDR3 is CASSQGMGSSYEQYF. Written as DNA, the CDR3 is TGTGCCAGCAGTCAAGGTATGGGGAGCTCCTACGAGCAGTACTTC.

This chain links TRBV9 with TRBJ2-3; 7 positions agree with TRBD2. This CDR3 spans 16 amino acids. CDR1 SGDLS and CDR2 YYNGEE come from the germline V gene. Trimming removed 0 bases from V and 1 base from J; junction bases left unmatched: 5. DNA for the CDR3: TGTGCCAGCAGCGTAGGGGGCGGGAGCGGCACAGATACGCAGTATTTT. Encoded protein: CASSVGGGSGTDTQYF.

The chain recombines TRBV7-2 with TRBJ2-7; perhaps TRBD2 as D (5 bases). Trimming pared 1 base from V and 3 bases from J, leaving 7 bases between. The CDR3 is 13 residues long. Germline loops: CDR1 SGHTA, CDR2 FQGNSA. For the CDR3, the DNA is TGTGCCAGCAGCTTAGACGGAGGCTACGAGCAGTACTTC. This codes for CASSLDGGYEQYF.

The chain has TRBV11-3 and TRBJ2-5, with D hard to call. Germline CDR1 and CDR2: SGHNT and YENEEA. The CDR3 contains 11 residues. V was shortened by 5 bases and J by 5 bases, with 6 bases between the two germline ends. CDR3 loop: CASSLGETQYF. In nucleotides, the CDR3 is TGTGCCAGCAGCCTCGGGGAGACCCAGTACTTC.

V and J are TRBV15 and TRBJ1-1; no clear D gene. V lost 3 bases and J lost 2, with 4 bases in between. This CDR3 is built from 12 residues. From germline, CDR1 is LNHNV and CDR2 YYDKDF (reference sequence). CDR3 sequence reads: CATSSLNTEAFF. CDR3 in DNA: TGTGCCACCAGCAGCCTCAACACTGAAGCTTTCTTT.

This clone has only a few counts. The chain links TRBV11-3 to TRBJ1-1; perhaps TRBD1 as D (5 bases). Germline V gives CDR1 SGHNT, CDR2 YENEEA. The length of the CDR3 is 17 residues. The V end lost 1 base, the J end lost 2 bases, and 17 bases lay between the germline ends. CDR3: CASSLGGRQGGNTEAFF. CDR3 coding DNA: TGTGCCAGCAGCTTAGGGGGCCGGCAGGGCGGTAACACTGAAGCTTTCTTT. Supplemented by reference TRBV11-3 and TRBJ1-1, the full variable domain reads EAGVVQSPRYKIIEKKQPVAFWCNPISGHNTLYWYLQNLGQGPELLIRYENEEAVDDSQLPKDRFSAERLKGVDSTLKIQPAELGDSAVYLCASSLGGRQGGNTEAFFGQGTRLTVV.

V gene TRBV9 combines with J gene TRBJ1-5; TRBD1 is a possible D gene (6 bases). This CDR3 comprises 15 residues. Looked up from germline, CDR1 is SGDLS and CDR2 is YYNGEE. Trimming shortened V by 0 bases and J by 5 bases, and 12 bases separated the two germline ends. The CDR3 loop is CASSVGDMGYQPQHF. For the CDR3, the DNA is TGTGCCAGCAGCGTAGGGGACATGGGCTATCAGCCCCAGCATTTT.

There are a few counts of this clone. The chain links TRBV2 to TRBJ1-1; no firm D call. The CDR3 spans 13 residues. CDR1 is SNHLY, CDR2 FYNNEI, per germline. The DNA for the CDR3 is TGTGCGATCCCCGGTAAAACAGACACTGAAGCTTTCTTT. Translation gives CAIPGKTDTEAFF.

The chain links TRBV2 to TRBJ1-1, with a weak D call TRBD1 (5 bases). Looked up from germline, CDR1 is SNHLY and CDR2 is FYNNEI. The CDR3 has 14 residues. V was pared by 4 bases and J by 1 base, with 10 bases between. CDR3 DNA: TGTGCCAGCAGTGCGCTAGGGGAGAACACTGAAGCTTTCTTT. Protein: CASSALGENTEAFF.

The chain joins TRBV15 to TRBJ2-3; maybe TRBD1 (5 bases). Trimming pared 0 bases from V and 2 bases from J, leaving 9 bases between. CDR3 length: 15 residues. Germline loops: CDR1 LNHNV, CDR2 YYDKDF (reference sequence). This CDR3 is CATSRDPGFTDTQYF. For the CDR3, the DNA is TGTGCCACCAGCAGAGACCCAGGGTTCACAGATACGCAGTATTTT.

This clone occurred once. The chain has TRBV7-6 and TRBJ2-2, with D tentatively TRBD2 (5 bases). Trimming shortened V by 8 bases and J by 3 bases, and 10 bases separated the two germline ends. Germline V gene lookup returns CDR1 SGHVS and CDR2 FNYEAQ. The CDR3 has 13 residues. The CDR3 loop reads CASGQDYTGELFF. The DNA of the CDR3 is TGTGCCAGCGGGCAGGACTACACCGGGGAGCTGTTTTTT.

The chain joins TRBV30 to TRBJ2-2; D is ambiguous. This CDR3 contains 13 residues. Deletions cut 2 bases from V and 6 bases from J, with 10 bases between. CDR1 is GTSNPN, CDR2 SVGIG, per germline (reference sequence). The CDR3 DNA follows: TGTGCCTGGAGTCGCTACCTGTCCGGGGAGCTGTTTTTT. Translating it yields CAWSRYLSGELFF. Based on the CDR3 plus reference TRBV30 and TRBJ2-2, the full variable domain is SQTIHQWPATLVQPVGSPLSLECTVEGTSNPNLYWYRQAAGRGLQLLFYSVGIGQISSEVPQNLSASRPQDRQFILSSKKLLLSDSGFYLCAWSRYLSGELFFGEGSRLTVL.

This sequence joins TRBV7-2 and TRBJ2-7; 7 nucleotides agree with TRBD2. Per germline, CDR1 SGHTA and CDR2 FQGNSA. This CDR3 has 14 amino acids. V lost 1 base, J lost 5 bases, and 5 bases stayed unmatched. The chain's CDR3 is CASSLVTSLHEQYF. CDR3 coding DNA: TGTGCCAGCAGCTTAGTGACTAGCCTCCACGAGCAGTACTTC.

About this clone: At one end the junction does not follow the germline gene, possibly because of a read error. The CDR3 bases are TGTGCTAGCAGCCCACTAGCGGGAATGCCGAACACCGGGGAGCTGTTTTTT. It codes for CASSPLAGMPNTGELFF. The chain combines TRBV7-7 with TRBJ2-2; 10 bases map to TRBD2. The CDR3 extends over 17 amino acids. The germline gives CDR1 SSHAT, CDR2 FNYEAQ (reference sequence).

The CDR3 reads CAISGGLAGSEQYF. The CDR3 bases are TGTGCCATCAGTGGGGGACTAGCGGGCTCCGAGCAGTACTTC. This chain uses TRBV10-3 with TRBJ2-7; 12 bases agree with TRBD2. The V gene's germline CDR1 is ENHRY and CDR2 SYGVKD. This CDR3 has 14 residues. The V segment lost 4 bases and the J segment 6 bases; nucleotides outside the gene matches: 4.

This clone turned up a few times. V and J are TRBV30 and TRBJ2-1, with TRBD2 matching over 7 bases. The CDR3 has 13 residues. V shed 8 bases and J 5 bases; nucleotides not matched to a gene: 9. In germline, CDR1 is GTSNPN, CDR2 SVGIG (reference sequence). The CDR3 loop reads CAVAGVLDNEQFF. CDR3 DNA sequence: TGTGCCGTAGCGGGCGTGTTAGACAATGAGCAGTTCTTC.